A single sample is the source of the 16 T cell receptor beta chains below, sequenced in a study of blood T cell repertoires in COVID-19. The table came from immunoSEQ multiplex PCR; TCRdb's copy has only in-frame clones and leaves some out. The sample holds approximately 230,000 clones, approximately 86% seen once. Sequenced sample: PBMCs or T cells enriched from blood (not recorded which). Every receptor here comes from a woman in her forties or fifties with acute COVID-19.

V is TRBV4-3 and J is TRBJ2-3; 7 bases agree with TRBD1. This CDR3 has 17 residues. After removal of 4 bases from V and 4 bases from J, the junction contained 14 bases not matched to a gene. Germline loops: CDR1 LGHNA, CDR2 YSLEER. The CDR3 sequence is CASSPRGLQGFADTQYF. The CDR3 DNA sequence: TGCGCCAGCAGCCCTAGGGGGTTACAGGGGTTCGCAGATACGCAGTATTTT.

The CDR3 nucleotides read TGTGCCAGCAGCTTTACTAGCGGGGCCTCCTACGAGCAGTACTTC. It codes for CASSFTSGASYEQYF. This sequence joins TRBV13 and TRBJ2-7; 10 bases line up with TRBD2. The CDR3 covers 15 residues. The trim removed 3 bases at V and 0 bases at J, leaving 2 bases unmatched. Looked up from germline, CDR1 is PRHDT and CDR2 is FYEKMQ (reference sequence). Looking up the rest from reference TRBV13 and TRBJ2-7 gives the full variable domain: AAGVIQSPRHLIKEKRETATLKCYPIPRHDTVYWYQQGPGQDPQFLISFYEKMQSDKGSIPDRFSAQQFSDYHSELNMSSLELGDSALYFCASSFTSGASYEQYFGPGTRLTVT.

The CDR3: CAVQGHYQETQYF. DNA for the CDR3: TGTGCCGTTCAGGGGCACTACCAAGAGACCCAGTACTTC. The chain uses TRBV10-3 and TRBJ2-5; D may be TRBD1 (6 bases). Trimming took off 11 bases at V and 0 bases at J, with 13 bases between the two ends. The CDR3 is 13 amino acids. Germline CDR1 ENHRY, CDR2 SYGVKD.

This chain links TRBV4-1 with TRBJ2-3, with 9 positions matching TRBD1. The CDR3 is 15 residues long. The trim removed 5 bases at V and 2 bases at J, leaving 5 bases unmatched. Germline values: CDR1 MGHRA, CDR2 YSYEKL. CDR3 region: CASSYRDRVTDTQYF. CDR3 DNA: TGCGCCAGCAGCTACCGGGACAGGGTCACAGATACGCAGTATTTT.

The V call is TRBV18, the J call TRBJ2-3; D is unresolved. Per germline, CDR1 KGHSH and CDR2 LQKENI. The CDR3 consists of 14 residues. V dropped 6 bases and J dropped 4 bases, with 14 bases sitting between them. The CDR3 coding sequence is TGTGCCAGCTCGAAACGCCGTGGGCCAGATACGCAGTATTTT. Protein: CASSKRRGPDTQYF.

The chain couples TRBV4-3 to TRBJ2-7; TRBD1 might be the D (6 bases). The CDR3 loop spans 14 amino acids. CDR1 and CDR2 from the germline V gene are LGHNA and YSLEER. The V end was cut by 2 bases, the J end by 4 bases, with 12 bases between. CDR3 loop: CASSQSQGWYEQYF. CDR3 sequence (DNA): TGCGCCAGCAGCCAATCCCAGGGGTGGTACGAGCAGTACTTC.

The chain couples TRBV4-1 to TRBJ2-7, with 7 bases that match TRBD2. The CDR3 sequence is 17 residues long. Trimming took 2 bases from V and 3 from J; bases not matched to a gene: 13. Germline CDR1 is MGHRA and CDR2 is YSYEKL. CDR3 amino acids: CASSQPPGLMISYEQYF. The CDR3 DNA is TGCGCCAGCAGCCAACCGCCGGGACTAATGATTAGCTACGAGCAGTACTTC.

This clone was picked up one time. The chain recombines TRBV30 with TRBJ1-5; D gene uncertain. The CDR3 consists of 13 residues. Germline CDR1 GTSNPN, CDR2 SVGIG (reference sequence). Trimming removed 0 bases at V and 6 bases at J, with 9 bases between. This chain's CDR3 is CAWSVRSGQPQHF. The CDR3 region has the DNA TGTGCCTGGAGTGTACGATCGGGTCAGCCCCAGCATTTT. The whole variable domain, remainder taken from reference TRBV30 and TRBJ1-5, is SQTIHQWPATLVQPVGSPLSLECTVEGTSNPNLYWYRQAAGRGLQLLFYSVGIGQISSEVPQNLSASRPQDRQFILSSKKLLLSDSGFYLCAWSVRSGQPQHFGDGTRLSIL.

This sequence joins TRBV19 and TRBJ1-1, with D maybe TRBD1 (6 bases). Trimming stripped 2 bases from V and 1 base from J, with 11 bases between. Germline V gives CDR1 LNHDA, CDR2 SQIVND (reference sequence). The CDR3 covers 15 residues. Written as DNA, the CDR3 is TGTGCCAGTAGTATACAAGACAGGTGGAACACTGAAGCTTTCTTT. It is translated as CASSIQDRWNTEAFF.

The CDR3 region is CASSIPRLTSARRGTGELFF. CDR3 sequence (DNA): TGTGCCAGTAGTATTCCGCGACTCACTAGCGCCCGAAGAGGGACCGGGGAGCTGTTTTTT. The chain carries TRBV19 and TRBJ2-2; 7 bases fit TRBD2. Trimming took 3 bases from V and 5 from J; bases not matched to a gene: 21. The length of the CDR3 is 20 residues. CDR1 is LNHDA, CDR2 SQIVND, per germline (reference sequence).

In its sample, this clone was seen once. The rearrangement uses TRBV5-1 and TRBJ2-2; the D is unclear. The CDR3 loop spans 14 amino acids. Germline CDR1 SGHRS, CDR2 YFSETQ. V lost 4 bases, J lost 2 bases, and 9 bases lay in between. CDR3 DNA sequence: TGCGCCAGCAGCACAACACCTAACACCGGGGAGCTGTTTTTT. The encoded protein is CASSTTPNTGELFF.

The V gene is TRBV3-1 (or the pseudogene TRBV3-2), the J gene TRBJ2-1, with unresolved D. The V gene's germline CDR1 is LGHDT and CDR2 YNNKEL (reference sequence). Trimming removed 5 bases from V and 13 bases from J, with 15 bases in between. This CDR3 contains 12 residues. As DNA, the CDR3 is TGTGCCAGCAGCACCCCCCCGGGTTTCCAGTTCTTC. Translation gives CASSTPPGFQFF.

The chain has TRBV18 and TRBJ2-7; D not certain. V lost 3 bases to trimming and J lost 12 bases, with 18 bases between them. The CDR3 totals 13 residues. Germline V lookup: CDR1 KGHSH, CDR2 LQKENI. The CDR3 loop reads CASSPQASDQWYF. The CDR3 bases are TGTGCCAGCTCACCGCAAGCGTCTGATCAGTGGTACTTC.

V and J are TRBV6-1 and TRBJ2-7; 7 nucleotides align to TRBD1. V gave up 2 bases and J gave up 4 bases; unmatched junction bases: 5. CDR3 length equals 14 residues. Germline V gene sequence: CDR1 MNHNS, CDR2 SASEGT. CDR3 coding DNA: TGTGCCAGCAGTGAATACAGGGGTAGTTACGAGCAGTACTTC. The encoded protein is CASSEYRGSYEQYF.

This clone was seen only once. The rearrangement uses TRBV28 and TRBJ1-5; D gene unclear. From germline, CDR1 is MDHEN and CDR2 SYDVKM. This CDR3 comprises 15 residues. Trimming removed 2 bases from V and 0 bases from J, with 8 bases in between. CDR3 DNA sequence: TGTGCCAGCAGTTTAGGACTTTATAGCAATCAGCCCCAGCATTTT. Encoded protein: CASSLGLYSNQPQHF.

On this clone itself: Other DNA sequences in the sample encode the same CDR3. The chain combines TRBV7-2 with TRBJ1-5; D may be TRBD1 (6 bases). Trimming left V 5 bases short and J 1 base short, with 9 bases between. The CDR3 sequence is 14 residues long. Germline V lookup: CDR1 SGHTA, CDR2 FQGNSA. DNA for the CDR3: TGTGCCAGCAGCCCTGGGACAAGCAATCAGCCCCAGCATTTT. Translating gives CASSPGTSNQPQHF.